The TCR beta chain under discussion was sequenced for a study of T cells in Graves' hyperthyroidism and ophthalmopathy. General study results and limits: Blood shared most expanded thyroid clonotypes above 0.001. Ophthalmopathy cases were set apart from stable hyperthyroidism by a 13 V-J model.

Calling Graves' hyperthyroidism stable meant ophthalmopathy did not progress within 18 months. Using RNA transcripts as the source, TCR beta CDR3 regions were amplified. First-round RT-PCR with HTBI primers amplified the TCR CDR3 region. Via MiXCR, TCRdb re-called the multiplex PCR reads, giving one row per CDR3 protein. The sample lists 350,000 to 500,000 distinct CDR3 sequences; approximately 13% were seen once. The table lists this clonotype with many counts. What it binds is unknown. This CDR3 spans 14 amino acids. V was pared by 5 bases and J by 4 bases, with 5 bases of the junction left unmatched.

Sequenced: blood. The TCR comes from a woman aged 18-29 years with Graves' hyperthyroidism. The rearrangement uses TRBV12-3 or TRBV12-4 and TRBJ2-5, with 9 bases identical to TRBD1. CDR3 bases: TGTGCCAGCAGTCAACAGGGGGCAGGAGAGACCCAGTACTTC. Translated: CASSQQGAGETQYF.